This T cell receptor (beta chain) originates from a study of T cell changes during pregnancy in multiple sclerosis. Trimming left V 5 bases short and J 6 bases short, with 14 bases between. Looked up from germline, CDR1 is SEHNR and CDR2 is FQNEAQ (reference sequence). The CDR3 spans 13 residues. Here immunoSEQ multiplex PCR was the method, and the copy in TCRdb shows in-frame clones only, minus some. The sample holds 20,000 or so clones; approximately 90% are singletons and the top ten take roughly 6%. The TCR comes from a female donor in good health, enrolled as a control in a pregnancy study. The starting material was CD8+ T cells from peripheral blood mononuclear cells, obtained in the third trimester of pregnancy. The rearrangement joins TRBV7-9 to TRBJ2-7, with a weak D call TRBD1 (5 bases). CDR3 sequence (DNA): TGTGCCAGCAGCCCCCAGGGCAGGGTCGAGCAGTACTTC. Protein: CASSPQGRVEQYF. Based on the CDR3 plus reference TRBV7-9 and TRBJ2-7, the full variable domain is DTGVSQNPRHKITKRGQNVTFRCDPISEHNRLYWYRQTLGQGPEFLTYFQNEAQLEKSRLLSDRFSAERPKGSFSTLEIQRTEQGDSAMYLCASSPQGRVEQYFGPGTRLTVT.